The 17 T cell receptor beta chains below all came from one sample that was sequenced in a study of T cells in Graves' hyperthyroidism and ophthalmopathy. TCR beta CDR3 regions were amplified from RNA transcripts. An initial round of RT-PCR targeting the TCR CDR3 relied on the HTBI primer set. TCRdb independently ran MiXCR on the multiplex PCR reads; one entry per CDR3 protein. This sample has about 130,000 distinct CDR3 sequences, with over 20% found just once. The specimen sequenced was blood. Source of these receptors: a woman between 50 and 59 years old with Graves' hyperthyroidism that later progressed to Graves' ophthalmopathy.

This clonotype occurred many times. The chain carries TRBV28 and TRBJ1-3; 8 bases fit TRBD1. Germline V gene sequence: CDR1 MDHEN, CDR2 SYDVKM. V lost 7 bases to trimming and J lost 0 bases; unmatched junction nucleotides: 8. The CDR3 extends over 16 amino acids. The CDR3 here is CASTPGGSPSGNTIYF. DNA for the CDR3: TGTGCCAGCACCCCAGGGGGCAGTCCCTCTGGAAACACCATATATTTT.

This sequence joins TRBV7-2 and TRBJ2-2; TRBD2 matches 11 bases. V was pared by 6 bases and J by 5 bases, with 8 bases of the junction left unmatched. CDR3 length equals 16 residues. The germline CDR1 and CDR2 sequences are SGHTA and FQGNSA. The CDR3 DNA reads TGTGCCAGCAGTTCTCTAGCGGGAGGTCGGACCGGGGAGCTGTTTTTT. Protein sequence: CASSSLAGGRTGELFF.

A note on this clonotype: One base away lies a much larger clone, so this may be a sequencing read error. The chain recombines TRBV5-1 with TRBJ2-6; 10 bases fit TRBD1. The V segment lost 7 bases and the J segment 0 bases; nucleotides outside the gene matches: 10. The germline V gene has CDR1 SGHRS and CDR2 YFSETQ. The length of the CDR3 is 18 residues. The CDR3 bases are TGCGCCAGCCCCACATCGGGACAGGGGAACTCTGGGGCCAACGTCCTGACTTTC. Its protein product is CASPTSGQGNSGANVLTF.

This clonotype was observed many times. The chain combines TRBV28 with TRBJ1-5, with D hard to call. Trimming shortened V by 3 bases and J by 0 bases, and 12 bases separated the two germline ends. The CDR3 sequence is 16 residues long. Germline V gene lookup returns CDR1 MDHEN and CDR2 SYDVKM. Here the CDR3 DNA reads TGTGCCAGCAGTTTTCCGGGTGGGAATAGCAATCAGCCCCAGCATTTT. This codes for CASSFPGGNSNQPQHF.

The chain carries TRBV7-6 and TRBJ2-6; D not certain. V lost 5 bases to trimming and J lost 0 bases, with 2 bases between them. This CDR3 spans 13 amino acids. CDR1 SGHVS and CDR2 FNYEAQ come from the germline V gene. CDR3 coding DNA: TGTGCCAGCAGCGTCTCTGGGGCCAACGTCCTGACTTTC. Protein: CASSVSGANVLTF.

This clonotype has at least ten counts. The chain has TRBV30 and TRBJ2-5; D is unresolved. This CDR3 has 11 amino acids. CDR1 is GTSNPN, CDR2 SVGIG, per germline (reference sequence). V was shortened by 0 bases and J by 4 bases, with 3 bases between the two germline ends. The CDR3 region is CAWSVSETQYF. In nucleotides, the CDR3 is TGTGCCTGGAGTGTATCAGAGACCCAGTACTTC. Supplemented by reference TRBV30 and TRBJ2-5, the full variable domain reads SQTIHQWPATLVQPVGSPLSLECTVEGTSNPNLYWYRQAAGRGLQLLFYSVGIGQISSEVPQNLSASRPQDRQFILSSKKLLLSDSGFYLCAWSVSETQYFGPGTRLLVL.

In its sample, this clonotype was seen many times. CDR3 region: CASRQRTTSYNEQFF. The DNA of the CDR3 is TGTGCCAGCAGACAGCGAACCACCTCCTACAATGAGCAGTTCTTC. The chain combines TRBV28 with TRBJ2-1; D unclear. CDR1 is MDHEN and CDR2 is SYDVKM in the germline V gene. V was shortened by 6 bases and J by 0 bases, with 12 bases between the two germline ends. This CDR3 region has 15 residues.

Turning to this clonotype: A much larger clone is a single base away; this may be a read error. The chain recombines TRBV7-9 with TRBJ2-2; D remains ambiguous. Germline V gene data show CDR1 as SEHNR and CDR2 as FQNEAQ (reference sequence). The CDR3 runs to 14 residues. Trimming removed 7 bases from V and 4 bases from J, with 13 bases in between. The CDR3 reads CASNKGRLTGELFF. CDR3 bases: TGTGCCAGCAACAAGGGCAGGCTCACCGGGGAGCTGTTTTTT.

The genes are TRBV7-8 and TRBJ2-1, with TRBD2 matching over 15 bases. The V segment lost 5 bases and the J segment 2 bases; nucleotides outside the gene matches: 7. Germline V lookup: CDR1 SGHVS, CDR2 FQNEAQ. CDR3 length: 18 amino acids. CDR3 sequence reads: CASSMGLAGGLTYNEQFF. The CDR3 nucleotides are TGTGCCAGCAGCATGGGACTAGCGGGAGGCTTGACCTACAATGAGCAGTTCTTC.

In this sample, this clonotype turned up many times. This chain joins TRBV12-3 or TRBV12-4 and TRBJ2-2; 11 bases are shared with TRBD1. The J segment lost 0 bases and the V segment lost 6 bases, leaving 18 bases of the junction unmatched. CDR3 size: 21 residues. Here the CDR3 reads CASRTDRGQDKNPANTGELFF. CDR3 coding DNA: TGTGCCAGCAGGACGGACAGGGGGCAAGATAAAAATCCCGCGAACACCGGGGAGCTGTTTTTT.

At least ten counts were recorded for this clonotype. This chain connects TRBV11-1 to TRBJ2-3; tentatively, D is TRBD2 (6 bases). Germline values: CDR1 SGHAT, CDR2 FQDESV (reference sequence). Trimming removed 5 bases from V and 1 base from J, with 7 bases in between. The length of the CDR3 is 13 residues. CDR3 coding DNA: TGTGCCAGCAGCCCTAGCGGCACAGATACGCAGTATTTT. It translates to CASSPSGTDTQYF.

This chain joins TRBV5-1 and TRBJ2-1; TRBD2 matches at 10 bases. There are 14 residues in the CDR3. The junction had 3 bases not matched to a gene; V was cut back by 7 bases and J by 2 bases. Per the germline V gene, CDR1 is SGHRS and CDR2 is YFSETQ. The CDR3 coding sequence is TGCGCCAGCCGCGGACTAGCGGCCTACAATGAGCAGTTCTTC. This encodes CASRGLAAYNEQFF.

This clonotype was counted many times. The chain is built from TRBV18 and TRBJ2-2, with 8 bases fitting TRBD1. Germline CDR1 reads KGHSH; CDR2 reads LQKENI. The CDR3 has 16 residues. The V and J ends lost 3 bases and 3 bases, in that order; junction bases with no gene match: 6. Written as DNA, the CDR3 is TGTGCCAGCTCACCGAACGGACAGGGTTACACCGGGGAGCTGTTTTTT. Protein product: CASSPNGQGYTGELFF.

The chain recombines TRBV15 with TRBJ1-2, with 7 nucleotides matching TRBD1. The ends lost 3 bases at V and 6 bases at J; junction bases unmatched: 13. CDR1 and CDR2 (germline): LNHNV, YYDKDF (reference sequence). The CDR3 loop spans 16 amino acids. This CDR3 reads CATSSARQGGWDGYTF. In DNA form, the CDR3 reads TGTGCCACCAGCAGTGCAAGACAGGGCGGGTGGGATGGCTACACCTTC.

Worth noting for this clonotype: This could be a read error, since a much larger clone is one nucleotide away. The chain employs TRBV6-1 and TRBJ2-7; D gene ambiguous. This CDR3 comprises 10 residues. Germline CDR1 is MNHNS and CDR2 is SASEGT. V lost 4 bases, J lost 4 bases, and 2 bases lay in between. CDR3 protein: CASSGYEQYF. CDR3 DNA sequence: TGTGCCAGCAGTGGATACGAGCAGTACTTC.

The rearrangement uses TRBV19 and TRBJ1-4; maybe TRBD1 (5 bases). The CDR3 totals 16 residues. CDR1 and CDR2 (germline): LNHDA, SQIVND (reference sequence). With 3 bases removed from V and 0 bases from J, the gap between germline ends came to 11 bases. The CDR3 region has the DNA TGTGCCAGTAGTATTCAACAGGTCGCAACTAATGAAAAACTGTTTTTT. Encoded protein: CASSIQQVATNEKLFF.

This clonotype was counted many times. The rearrangement uses TRBV11-2 and TRBJ2-7; D perhaps matches TRBD2 (6 bases). Germline values: CDR1 SGHAT, CDR2 FQNNGV. V shed 1 base and J shed 4 bases, with 14 bases lying between them. The CDR3 totals 15 residues. In DNA, the CDR3 is TGTGCCAGCAGCTTAGCAGGTACTAGCCAGTACGAGCAGTACTTC. This encodes CASSLAGTSQYEQYF.